What follows is one T cell receptor beta chain and its context. This clonotype was counted a few times. Its cognate antigen has yet to be identified. No base quality values were provided; no much bigger clone lies one nucleotide off. The sample was run on an Illumina NovaSeq 6000. Synthesis of TCR cDNA relied on 5'RACE template switching, a step that introduced a universal primer site along with unique molecular identifiers. Priming of cDNA synthesis was performed from both the TCR alpha and TCR beta constant segments. Library amplification used two PCR steps, and the second PCR step added sample barcodes and sequencing adapters. Libraries were sequenced on Illumina HiSeq 2500 (2x100 bp) or NovaSeq (2x150 bp). As for how the authors treated the data: Reads were demultiplexed and collapsed into UMI consensus sequences with MIGEC, and V(D)J alignment was performed with MiXCR. Vaccine-responding clonotypes were identified with edgeR using replicate PBMC samples, with FDR below 0.01 and a log2 fold change above 5 up to day 15 being required. CD4 or CD8 identity was assigned to each bulk clonotype according to whether the clonotype was present at higher abundance in the sequenced CD4 repertoire or the sequenced CD8 repertoire. TCRdb handled the public reads itself, with Q25 trimming in fastp and clone calling in MiXCR, and kept productive beta chains. Identical CDR3 proteins give one entry, which carries the most common genes and DNA. It is TCRdb's table, rather than the study itself, that gives the V and J calls and clone size. This sample comprises about 340,000 distinct CDR3 sequences, around 4.1% of them detected only once. The ten biggest clones cover roughly a quarter of the sample.

This record belongs to a study of T cells after yellow fever vaccination (dated by TCRdb to about 2019). Regarding the complete study: The SMART-Seq v4 Ultra Low Input RNA kit was used to prepare libraries from fractions with low cell numbers. To track T-cell clones before and after primary and booster YFV17D yellow fever vaccination, bulk TCR alpha and beta repertoires were sequenced longitudinally. Two healthy male donors, one aged 18 to 30 and one aged 30 to 40 years, made up the cohort. Blood was drawn at multiple timepoints before and after primary and secondary immunization, with bulk PBMC replicates and cell subsets isolated.

From the cysteine through the phenylalanine, the CDR3 covers 15 amino acids. Only the CDR3 region is kept as DNA, spanning 45 bases read in frame from base 1. V and J are truncated by 0 bases and 5 bases respectively, leaving an intervening sequence of 13 bases. The germline V gene specifies MGHRA as CDR1 and YSYEKL as CDR2. The sample's treatment or condition label, in plain terms: live attenuated yellow fever vaccine strain. At every blood-draw timepoint, two biological replicates of bulk PBMCs were collected. PBMCs were isolated from peripheral blood using a standard Ficoll-Paque protocol. TriZol was used to extract RNA from bulk PBMCs, from CD4 and CD8 fractions, and from dextramer-positive and dextramer-negative fractions. The paper as a whole reports these results and caveats: After the booster, most of the clones that had expanded following primary vaccination were detected again (around 95% of CD4 and 80% to 90% of CD8), which suggests that memory was broadly maintained. A small share of clonotypes occurred in both CD4 and CD8 compartments, likely arising from convergent recombination. Compared with the primary T-cell response, the secondary T-cell response was faster but weaker, reaching its peak on day 5 rather than on day 15. Computational filtering was needed because FACS-sorted repertoires could contain abundant contaminating clonotypes from the bulk population. Because the study included only two donors, the extent to which the findings can be generalized is limited.

In this chain, TRBV4-1 is recombined with TRBJ1-1, with the D gene uncertain. Sample: PBMCs, taken 5 days after the yellow fever booster vaccination. The TCR sequence derives from a man younger than 30 who received the YFV17D yellow fever vaccine. CDR3 sequence: CASSQDPGEGTEAFF. At the DNA level, the sequence is TGCGCCAGCAGCCAAGATCCCGGGGAGGGAACTGAAGCTTTCTTT.